One sample yielded the 18 T cell receptor beta chains listed below, sequenced in a study of blood T cell repertoires in COVID-19. The table came from immunoSEQ multiplex PCR; TCRdb's copy has only in-frame clones and leaves some out. The sample records about 51,000 clones, 75% to 85% being singletons. The sequenced sample was peripheral blood. The receptors shown here come from a human donor with acute or convalescent COVID-19. The donor label of this sample is uncertain.

The CDR3 sequence: CASSLPGVVNTEAFF. The CDR3 nucleotides read TGTGCCAGCAGTTTACCAGGGGTGGTGAACACTGAAGCTTTCTTT. This chain links TRBV28 with TRBJ1-1; possibly TRBD1 for D (6 bases). V lost 2 bases and J lost 0, with 10 bases in between. CDR3 size: 15 residues. Germline CDR1 reads MDHEN; CDR2 reads SYDVKM.

This chain links TRBV7-2 with TRBJ1-5; no definite D call. Germline assignment: CDR1 SGHTA and CDR2 FQGNSA. CDR3 length: 15 residues. Trimming stripped 0 bases from V and 0 bases from J, with 6 bases between. CDR3: CASSLALYSNQPQHF. CDR3 sequence (DNA): TGTGCCAGCAGCTTAGCCCTTTATAGCAATCAGCCCCAGCATTTT.

The chain recombines TRBV19 with TRBJ2-3, with 13 bases fitting TRBD2. V dropped 6 bases and J dropped 6; count of bases not matched to a gene: 9. This CDR3 is 16 amino acids long. Germline CDR1 LNHDA, CDR2 SQIVND (reference sequence). CDR3 loop: CASSRLAGGFVDTQYF. The CDR3 DNA reads as TGTGCCAGTAGCAGACTAGCGGGAGGCTTCGTGGATACGCAGTATTTT.

The V gene is TRBV28, the J gene TRBJ2-1, with D possibly matching TRBD2 (6 bases). Deletions cut 8 bases from V and 5 bases from J, with 10 bases between. This CDR3 spans 12 amino acids. CDR1 and CDR2 from the germline V gene are MDHEN and SYDVKM. The CDR3 nucleotides are TGTGCCAGCTCGGGAGACCACAATGAGCAGTTCTTC. Protein product: CASSGDHNEQFF. Filled out from reference TRBV28 and TRBJ2-1, the complete variable domain reads DVKVTQSSRYLVKRTGEKVFLECVQDMDHENMFWYRQDPGLGLRLIYFSYDVKMKEKGDIPEGYSVSREKKERFSLILESASTNQTSMYLCASSGDHNEQFFGPGTRLTVL.

V and J are TRBV6-2 or TRBV6-3 and TRBJ1-5; D ambiguous. This CDR3 is 14 amino acids long. Germline loops: CDR1 MNHEY, CDR2 SVGEGT. V dropped 2 bases and J dropped 7 bases, with 12 bases sitting between them. The CDR3, as DNA: TGTGCCAGCAGTTACGAGTTGCGACTACAGCCCCAGCATTTT. It translates to CASSYELRLQPQHF.

The rearrangement links TRBV2 to TRBJ1-4; 8 bases match TRBD1. This CDR3 contains 13 residues. CDR1 and CDR2 from the germline V gene are SNHLY and FYNNEI. J lost 7 bases, V lost 4 bases, and 2 bases had no gene match. CDR3 DNA sequence: TGTGCCAGCAGTGGGACAGGGATTGAAAAACTGTTTTTT. Translated: CASSGTGIEKLFF.

The CDR3 DNA sequence: TGTGCCAGCAGCCAAGATCCGACAGCTTTTCAATTCTTC. Translated, it gives CASSQDPTAFQFF. This chain links TRBV14 with TRBJ2-1; D perhaps matches TRBD1 (5 bases). Germline assignment: CDR1 SGHDN and CDR2 FVKESK. V was shortened by 0 bases and J by 16 bases, with 16 bases between the two germline ends. This CDR3 has 13 amino acids.

The V and J genes are TRBV2 and TRBJ1-6; 8 nucleotides agree with TRBD1. This CDR3 has 15 residues. Germline lookup yields CDR1 SNHLY and CDR2 FYNNEI. J was trimmed by 1 base and V by 8 bases; bases with no gene match: 4. The CDR3 nucleotides are TGTGCCAGCCAGGGGGCTCGGTCCTATAATTCACCCCTCCACTTT. It is translated as CASQGARSYNSPLHF.

The chain has TRBV4-2 and TRBJ2-3, with 9 bases identical to TRBD2. V shed 0 bases, J shed 0 bases, and the junction held 16 bases outside the gene matches. Germline V CDR1 and CDR2: LGHNA, YNFKEQ. The CDR3 has 21 residues. Written as DNA, the CDR3 is TGTGCCAGCAGCCAAGAATGGGCGGGGGGGGCCCTTATAACTAGCACAGATACGCAGTATTTT. Translating gives CASSQEWAGGALITSTDTQYF.

The chain has TRBV7-9 and TRBJ1-2; D gene ambiguous. The CDR3 runs 14 residues. The germline V gene has CDR1 SEHNR and CDR2 FQNEAQ (reference sequence). With 1 base removed from V and 7 bases from J, the gap between germline ends came to 13 bases. The CDR3 region has the DNA TGTGCCAGCAGCTTAGAAGTGGCAATCTCTGGCTACACCTTC. It translates to CASSLEVAISGYTF.

The table lists this clone with a count of one. The chain has TRBV2 and TRBJ1-4, with D hard to call. Trimming shortened V by 3 bases and J by 4 bases, and 12 bases separated the two germline ends. Germline lookup yields CDR1 SNHLY and CDR2 FYNNEI. The CDR3 length is 15 residues. The CDR3 loop is CASSDVRDLNEKLFF. CDR3 coding DNA: TGTGCCAGCAGTGACGTGAGGGATCTTAATGAAAAACTGTTTTTT.

This chain uses TRBV5-8 with TRBJ1-4; D is possibly TRBD1 (5 bases). V lost 7 bases and J 8 bases, leaving 18 bases between the germline ends. The CDR3 is 14 amino acids. CDR1 and CDR2 from the germline V gene are SGHTS and YDEGEE. The chain's CDR3 is CASGAGHNGEKLFF. CDR3 DNA sequence: TGTGCCAGCGGGGCCGGCCACAACGGGGAAAAACTGTTTTTT.

The chain recombines TRBV25-1 with TRBJ1-4, with 7 bases fitting TRBD1. The germline V gene has CDR1 MGHDK and CDR2 SYGVNS. V lost 5 bases to trimming and J lost 5 bases; unmatched junction nucleotides: 8. The CDR3 loop spans 15 amino acids. For the CDR3, the DNA is TGTGCCAGCAGTACCAGGACAGGAGAAAATGAAAAACTGTTTTTT. Protein sequence: CASSTRTGENEKLFF.

This rearrangement joins TRBV6-1 to TRBJ2-7; maybe TRBD2 (6 bases). Trimming removed 3 bases at V and 3 bases at J, with 15 bases between. CDR1 is MNHNS and CDR2 is SASEGT in the germline V gene. This CDR3 has 15 amino acids. DNA for the CDR3: TGTGCCAGCAGTGAGGGGCGGGACTCCCGCTACGAGCAGTACTTC. Translating gives CASSEGRDSRYEQYF.

The rearrangement links TRBV18 to TRBJ2-5; 12 bases are a match to TRBD2. V lost 4 bases, J lost 2 bases, and 5 bases stayed unmatched. Looked up from germline, CDR1 is KGHSH and CDR2 is LQKENI. CDR3 length equals 16 residues. CDR3 protein: CASSHWTSGEQETQYF. CDR3 nucleotide sequence: TGTGCCAGCTCACACTGGACTAGCGGGGAACAAGAGACCCAGTACTTC. Using reference TRBV18 and TRBJ2-5 for the parts outside the CDR3, the full variable domain is NAGVMQNPRHLVRRRGQEARLRCSPMKGHSHVYWYRQLPEEGLKFMVYLQKENIIDESGMPKERFSAEFPKEGPSILRIQQVVRGDSAAYFCASSHWTSGEQETQYFGPGTRLLVL.

This clone showed up just once. The V and J genes are TRBV19 and TRBJ1-4; D is unclear. V was cut by 5 bases and J by 4 bases, with 11 bases left in between. The CDR3 consists of 14 residues. CDR1 and CDR2 from the germline V gene are LNHDA and SQIVND (reference sequence). This CDR3 reads CASSGRELNEKLFF. Written as DNA, the CDR3 is TGTGCCAGTAGTGGGCGGGAACTTAATGAAAAACTGTTTTTT.

This chain connects TRBV5-4 to TRBJ2-2, with D perhaps matching TRBD1 (6 bases). Deletions cut 0 bases from V and 7 bases from J, with 10 bases between. This CDR3 has 14 amino acids. Germline CDR1 SGHNT, CDR2 YYREEE (reference sequence). CDR3 sequence (DNA): TGTGCCAGCAGCTTGGACAGGGCAAACGGGGAGCTGTTTTTT. It specifies CASSLDRANGELFF.

The table lists this clone with a few counts. V usage is TRBV4-2 and J usage is TRBJ2-4; 7 nucleotides align to TRBD2. Losses at the gene ends were 1 base for V and 9 bases for J; bases not matched to a gene: 6. Germline V gene lookup returns CDR1 LGHNA and CDR2 YNFKEQ. CDR3 size: 14 residues. The CDR3 bases are TGTGCCAGCAGCCAAGGACTAGCCCGTGGCATTCAGTACTTC. Translation: CASSQGLARGIQYF.